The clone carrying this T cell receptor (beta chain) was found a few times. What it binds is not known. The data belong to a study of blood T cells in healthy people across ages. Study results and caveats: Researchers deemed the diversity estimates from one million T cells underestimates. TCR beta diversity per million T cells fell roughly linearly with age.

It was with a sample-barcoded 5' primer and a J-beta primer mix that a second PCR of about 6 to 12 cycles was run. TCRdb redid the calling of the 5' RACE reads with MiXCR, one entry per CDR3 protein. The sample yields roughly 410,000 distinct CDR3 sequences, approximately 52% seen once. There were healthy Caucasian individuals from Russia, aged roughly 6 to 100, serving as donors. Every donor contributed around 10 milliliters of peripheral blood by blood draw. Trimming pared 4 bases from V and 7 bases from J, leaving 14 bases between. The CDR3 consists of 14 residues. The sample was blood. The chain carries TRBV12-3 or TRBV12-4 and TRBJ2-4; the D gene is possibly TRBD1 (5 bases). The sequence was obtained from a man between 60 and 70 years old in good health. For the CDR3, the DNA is TGTGCCAGCAGTTCAGCCCAGGGTAGGAACATTCAGTACTTC. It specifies CASSSAQGRNIQYF.